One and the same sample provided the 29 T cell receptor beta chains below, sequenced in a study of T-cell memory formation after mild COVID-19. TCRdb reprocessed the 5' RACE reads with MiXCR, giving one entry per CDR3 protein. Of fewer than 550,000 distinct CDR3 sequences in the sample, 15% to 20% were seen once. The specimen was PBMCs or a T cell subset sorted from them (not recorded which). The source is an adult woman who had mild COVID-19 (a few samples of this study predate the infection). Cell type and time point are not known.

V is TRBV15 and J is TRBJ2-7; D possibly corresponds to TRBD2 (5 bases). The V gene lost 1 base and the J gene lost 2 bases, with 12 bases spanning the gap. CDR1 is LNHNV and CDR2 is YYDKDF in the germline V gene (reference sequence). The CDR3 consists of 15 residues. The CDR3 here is CATSRVWEFPYEQYF. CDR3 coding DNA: TGTGCCACCAGCAGAGTTTGGGAGTTTCCCTACGAGCAGTACTTC.

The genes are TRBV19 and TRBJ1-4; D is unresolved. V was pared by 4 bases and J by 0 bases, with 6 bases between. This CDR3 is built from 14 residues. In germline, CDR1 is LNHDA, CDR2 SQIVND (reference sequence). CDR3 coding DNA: TGTGCCAGTAGTAAAGGGACAACTAATGAAAAACTGTTTTTT. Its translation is CASSKGTTNEKLFF.

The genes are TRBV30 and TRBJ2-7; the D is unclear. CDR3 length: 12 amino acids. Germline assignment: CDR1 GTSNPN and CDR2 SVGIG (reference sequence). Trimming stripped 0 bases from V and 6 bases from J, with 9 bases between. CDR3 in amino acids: CAWSVLSSEQYF. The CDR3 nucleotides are TGTGCCTGGAGTGTACTTAGTAGCGAGCAGTACTTC. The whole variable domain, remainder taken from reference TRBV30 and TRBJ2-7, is SQTIHQWPATLVQPVGSPLSLECTVEGTSNPNLYWYRQAAGRGLQLLFYSVGIGQISSEVPQNLSASRPQDRQFILSSKKLLLSDSGFYLCAWSVLSSEQYFGPGTRLTVT.

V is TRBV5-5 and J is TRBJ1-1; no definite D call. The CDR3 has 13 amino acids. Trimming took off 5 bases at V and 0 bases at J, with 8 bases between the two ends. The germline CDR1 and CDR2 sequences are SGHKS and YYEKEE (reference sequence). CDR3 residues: CASRSDMNTEAFF. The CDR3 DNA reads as TGTGCCAGCAGATCAGACATGAACACTGAAGCTTTCTTT.

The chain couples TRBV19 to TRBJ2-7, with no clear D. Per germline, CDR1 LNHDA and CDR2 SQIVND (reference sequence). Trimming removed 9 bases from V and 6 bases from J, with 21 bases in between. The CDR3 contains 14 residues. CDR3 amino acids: CASRIGPPGGEQYF. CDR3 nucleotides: TGTGCCAGCAGGATTGGTCCTCCGGGTGGCGAGCAGTACTTC. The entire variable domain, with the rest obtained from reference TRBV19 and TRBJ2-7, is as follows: DGGITQSPKYLFRKEGQNVTLSCEQNLNHDAMYWYRQDPGQGLRLIYYSQIVNDFQKGDIAEGYSVSREKKESFPLTVTSAQKNPTAFYLCASRIGPPGGEQYFGPGTRLTVT.

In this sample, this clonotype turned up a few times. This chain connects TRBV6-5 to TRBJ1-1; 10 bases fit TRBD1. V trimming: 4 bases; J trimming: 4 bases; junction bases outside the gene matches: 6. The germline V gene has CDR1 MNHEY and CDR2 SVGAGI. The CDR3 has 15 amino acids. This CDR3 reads CASSWDRGRTTEAFF. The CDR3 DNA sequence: TGTGCCAGCAGTTGGGACAGGGGAAGAACCACTGAAGCTTTCTTT.

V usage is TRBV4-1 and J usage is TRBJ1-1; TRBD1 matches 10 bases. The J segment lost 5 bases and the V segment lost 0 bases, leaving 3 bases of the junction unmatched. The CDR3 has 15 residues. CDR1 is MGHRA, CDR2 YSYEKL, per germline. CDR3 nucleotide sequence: TGCGCCAGCAGCCAAGAGACAGGGGGCGGAACTGAAGCTTTCTTT. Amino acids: CASSQETGGGTEAFF.

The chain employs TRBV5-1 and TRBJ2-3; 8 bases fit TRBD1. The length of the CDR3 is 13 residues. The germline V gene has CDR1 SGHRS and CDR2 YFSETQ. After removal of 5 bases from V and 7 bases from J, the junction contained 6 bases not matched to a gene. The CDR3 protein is CASRRQGTNTQYF. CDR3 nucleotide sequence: TGCGCCAGCAGGCGACAGGGGACAAATACGCAGTATTTT.

This CDR3 reads CASSPGQGYTGELFF. CDR3 in DNA: TGTGCCAGCAGCCCCGGACAGGGATACACCGGGGAGCTGTTTTTT. The chain employs TRBV7-9 and TRBJ2-2; TRBD1 matches at 8 bases. V was clipped by 5 bases and J by 3 bases; unmatched bases: 5. The CDR3 totals 15 residues. The germline V gene encodes CDR1 SEHNR and CDR2 FQNEAQ (reference sequence).

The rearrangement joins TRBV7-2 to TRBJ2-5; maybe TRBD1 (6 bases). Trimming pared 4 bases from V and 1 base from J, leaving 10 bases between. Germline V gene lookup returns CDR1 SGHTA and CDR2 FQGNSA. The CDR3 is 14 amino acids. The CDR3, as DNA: TGTGCCAGCAGCTATACAGGGACCCAAGAGACCCAGTACTTC. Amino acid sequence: CASSYTGTQETQYF. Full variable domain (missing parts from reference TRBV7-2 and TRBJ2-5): GAGVSQSPSNKVTEKGKDVELRCDPISGHTALYWYRQSLGQGLEFLIYFQGNSAPDKSGLPSDRFSAERTGGSVSTLTIQRTQQEDSAVYLCASSYTGTQETQYFGPGTRLLVL.

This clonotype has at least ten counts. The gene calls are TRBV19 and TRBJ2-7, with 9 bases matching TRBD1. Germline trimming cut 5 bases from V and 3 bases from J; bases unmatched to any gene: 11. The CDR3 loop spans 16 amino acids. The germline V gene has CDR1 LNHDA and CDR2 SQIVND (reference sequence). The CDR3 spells CASSPYPGTGFYEQYF. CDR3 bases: TGTGCCAGTAGTCCCTACCCCGGGACAGGGTTCTACGAGCAGTACTTC.

CDR3 amino acids: CASGRVQEQFF. The CDR3 region has the DNA TGTGCCAGCGGCAGGGTCCAAGAGCAGTTCTTC. The rearrangement joins TRBV25-1 to TRBJ2-1; D is possibly TRBD1 (5 bases). The length of the CDR3 is 11 residues. Germline-derived CDR1 and CDR2 are MGHDK and SYGVNS. The V and J ends lost 8 bases and 10 bases respectively, with 12 bases between them. Looking up the rest from reference TRBV25-1 and TRBJ2-1 gives the full variable domain: EADIYQTPRYLVIGTGKKITLECSQTMGHDKMYWYQQDPGMELHLIHYSYGVNSTEKGDLSSESTVSRIRTEHFPLTLESARPSHTSQYLCASGRVQEQFFGPGTRLTVL.

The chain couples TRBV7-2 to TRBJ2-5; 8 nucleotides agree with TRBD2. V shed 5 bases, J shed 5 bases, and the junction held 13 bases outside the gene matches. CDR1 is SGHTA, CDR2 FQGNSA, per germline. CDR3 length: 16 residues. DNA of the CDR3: TGTGCCAGCAGCCCTGGGGGTAGCGGGGTTGGGGAGACCCAGTACTTC. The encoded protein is CASSPGGSGVGETQYF. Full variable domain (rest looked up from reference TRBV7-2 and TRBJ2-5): GAGVSQSPSNKVTEKGKDVELRCDPISGHTALYWYRQSLGQGLEFLIYFQGNSAPDKSGLPSDRFSAERTGGSVSTLTIQRTQQEDSAVYLCASSPGGSGVGETQYFGPGTRLLVL.

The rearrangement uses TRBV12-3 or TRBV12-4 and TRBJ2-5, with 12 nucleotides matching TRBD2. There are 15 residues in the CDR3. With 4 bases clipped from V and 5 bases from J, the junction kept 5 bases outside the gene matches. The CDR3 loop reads CASSSETSGGETQYF. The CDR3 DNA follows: TGTGCCAGCAGTTCTGAGACTAGCGGGGGTGAGACCCAGTACTTC.

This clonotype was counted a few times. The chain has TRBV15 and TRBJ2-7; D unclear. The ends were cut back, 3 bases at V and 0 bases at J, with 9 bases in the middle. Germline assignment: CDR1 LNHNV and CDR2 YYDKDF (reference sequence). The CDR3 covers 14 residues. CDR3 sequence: CATSSVFNSYEQYF. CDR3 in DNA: TGTGCCACCAGCAGTGTGTTCAACTCCTACGAGCAGTACTTC.

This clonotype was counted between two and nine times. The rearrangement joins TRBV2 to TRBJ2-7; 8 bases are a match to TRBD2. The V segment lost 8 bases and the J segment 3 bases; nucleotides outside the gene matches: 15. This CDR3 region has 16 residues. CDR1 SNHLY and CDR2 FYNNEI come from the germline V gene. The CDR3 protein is CASSPGPLAAIYEQYF. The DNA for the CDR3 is TGTGCCAGCTCTCCCGGGCCACTAGCGGCCATCTACGAGCAGTACTTC.

The CDR3 region is CASSLAPGSRSGELFF. CDR3 in DNA: TGTGCCAGCAGCTTAGCGCCAGGGTCCAGATCCGGGGAGCTGTTTTTT. V is TRBV7-2 and J is TRBJ2-2; TRBD1 is a possible D gene (5 bases). The CDR3 spans 16 residues. CDR1 and CDR2 from the germline V gene are SGHTA and FQGNSA. V was cut by 0 bases and J by 6 bases, with 14 bases left in between.

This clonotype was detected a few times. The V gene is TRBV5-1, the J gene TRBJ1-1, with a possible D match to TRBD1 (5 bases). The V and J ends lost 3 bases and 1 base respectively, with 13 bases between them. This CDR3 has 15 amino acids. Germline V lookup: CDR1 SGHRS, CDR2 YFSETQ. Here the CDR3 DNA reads TGCGCCAGCAGCTGGGGGTCGGGACGGAACACTGAAGCTTTCTTT. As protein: CASSWGSGRNTEAFF.

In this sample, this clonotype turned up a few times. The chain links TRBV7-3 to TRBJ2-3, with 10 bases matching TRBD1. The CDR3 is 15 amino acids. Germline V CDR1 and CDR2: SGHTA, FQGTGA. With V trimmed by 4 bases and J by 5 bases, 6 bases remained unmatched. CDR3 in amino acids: CASSSGTGDGDTQYF. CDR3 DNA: TGTGCCAGCAGCTCCGGGACAGGGGATGGAGATACGCAGTATTTT.

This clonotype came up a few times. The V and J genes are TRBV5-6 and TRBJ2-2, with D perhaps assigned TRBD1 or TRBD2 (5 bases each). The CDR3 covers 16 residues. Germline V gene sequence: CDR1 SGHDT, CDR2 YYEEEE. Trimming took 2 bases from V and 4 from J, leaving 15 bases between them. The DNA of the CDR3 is TGTGCCAGCAGCTTAGTCGGGGCTGCGAGCACCGGGGAGCTGTTTTTT. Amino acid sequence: CASSLVGAASTGELFF.

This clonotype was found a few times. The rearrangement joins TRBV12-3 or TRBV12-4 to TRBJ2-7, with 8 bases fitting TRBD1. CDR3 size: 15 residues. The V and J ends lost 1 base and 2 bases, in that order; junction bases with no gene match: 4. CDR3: CASSLGGTGPYEQYF. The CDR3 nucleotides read TGTGCCAGCAGTTTAGGCGGGACAGGTCCCTACGAGCAGTACTTC.

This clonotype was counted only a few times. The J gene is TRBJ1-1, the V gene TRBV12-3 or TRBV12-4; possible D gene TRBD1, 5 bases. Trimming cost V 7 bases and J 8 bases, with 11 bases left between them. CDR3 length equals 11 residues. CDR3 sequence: CASNKEGEAFF. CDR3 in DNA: TGTGCCAGCAACAAGGAGGGGGAAGCTTTCTTT.

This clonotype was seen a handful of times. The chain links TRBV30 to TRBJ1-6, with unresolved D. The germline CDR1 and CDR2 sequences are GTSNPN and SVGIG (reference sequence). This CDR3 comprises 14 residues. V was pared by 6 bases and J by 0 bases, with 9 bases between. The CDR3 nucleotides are TGTGCCTGCACCTTTGGCTCCTATAATTCACCCCTCCACTTT. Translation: CACTFGSYNSPLHF.

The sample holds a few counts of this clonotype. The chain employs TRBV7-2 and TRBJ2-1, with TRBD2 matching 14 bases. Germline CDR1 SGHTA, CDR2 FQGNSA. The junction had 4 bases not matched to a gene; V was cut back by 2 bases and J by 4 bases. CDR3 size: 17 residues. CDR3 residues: CASSLFRTSGRYNEQFF. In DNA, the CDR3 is TGTGCCAGCAGCTTATTTAGGACTAGCGGGAGGTACAATGAGCAGTTCTTC.

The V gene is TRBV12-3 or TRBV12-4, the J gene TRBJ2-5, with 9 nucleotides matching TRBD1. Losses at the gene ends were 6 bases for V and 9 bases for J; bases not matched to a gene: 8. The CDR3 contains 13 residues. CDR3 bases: TGTGCCAGCAGCCGGGACAGGGCGGGTGCCCAGTACTTC. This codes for CASSRDRAGAQYF.

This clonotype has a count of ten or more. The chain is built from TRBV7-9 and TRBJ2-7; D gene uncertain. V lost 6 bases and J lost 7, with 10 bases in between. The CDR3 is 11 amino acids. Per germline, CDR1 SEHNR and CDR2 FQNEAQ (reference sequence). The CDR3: CASSFSGEQYF. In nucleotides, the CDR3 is TGTGCCAGCAGTTTTTCGGGTGAGCAGTACTTC.

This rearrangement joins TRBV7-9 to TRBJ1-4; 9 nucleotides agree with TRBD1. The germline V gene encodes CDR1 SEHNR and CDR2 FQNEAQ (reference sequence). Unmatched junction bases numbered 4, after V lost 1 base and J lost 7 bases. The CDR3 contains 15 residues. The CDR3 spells CASSLGRDRVEKLFF. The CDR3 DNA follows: TGTGCCAGCAGCTTAGGGCGGGACAGGGTTGAAAAACTGTTTTTT.

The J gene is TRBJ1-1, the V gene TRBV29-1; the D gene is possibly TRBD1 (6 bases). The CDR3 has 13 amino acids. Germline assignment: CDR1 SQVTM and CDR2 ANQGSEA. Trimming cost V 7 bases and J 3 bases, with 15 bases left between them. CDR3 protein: CSALTGSDTEAFF. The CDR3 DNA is TGCAGCGCCCTAACAGGGTCCGACACTGAAGCTTTCTTT.

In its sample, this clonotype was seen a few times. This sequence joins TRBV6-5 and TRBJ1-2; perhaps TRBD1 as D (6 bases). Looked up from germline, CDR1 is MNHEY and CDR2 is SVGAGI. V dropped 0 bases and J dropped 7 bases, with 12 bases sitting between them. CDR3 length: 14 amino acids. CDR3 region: CASSYSGGQLGYTF. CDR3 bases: TGTGCCAGCAGTTACTCCGGCGGACAGCTTGGCTACACCTTC.